Presented here are 23 T cell receptor beta chains from one specimen sequenced in a study of control samples from healthy donors and cancer patients. The method was immunoSEQ multiplex PCR; TCRdb's version includes in-frame clones alone and lacks a portion of them. This sample has fewer than 120,000 clones, with around 87% found just once. The specimen was PBMCs. These receptor sequences come from a woman aged 60-75 years with lung cancer.

The chain recombines TRBV28 with TRBJ2-1, with D uncertain. V was cut by 2 bases and J by 0 bases, with 8 bases left in between. Germline CDR1 MDHEN, CDR2 SYDVKM. The CDR3 is 15 residues long. CDR3 protein: CASSLVQSSYNEQFF. Written as DNA, the CDR3 is TGTGCCAGCAGTTTAGTGCAGAGCTCCTACAATGAGCAGTTCTTC.

This rearrangement joins TRBV6-5 to TRBJ2-7; 8 positions agree with TRBD1. The CDR3 is 16 residues long. J gave up 6 bases and V 3 bases, and 13 bases lay outside the gene matches. Germline V gene lookup returns CDR1 MNHEY and CDR2 SVGAGI. The CDR3 DNA sequence: TGTGCCAGCAGTTATCGTTTTGGGACAGGCGATTCCGAGCAGTACTTC. It translates to CASSYRFGTGDSEQYF.

CDR3 protein: CASTPDGFNYGYTF. Here the CDR3 DNA reads TGTGCCAGCACCCCCGACGGTTTCAACTATGGCTACACCTTC. The gene calls are TRBV6-5 and TRBJ1-2, with D unresolved. Trimming removed 7 bases at V and 2 bases at J, with 14 bases between. This CDR3 is built from 14 residues. Germline lookup yields CDR1 MNHEY and CDR2 SVGAGI.

The CDR3 region is CASSLHGRVKDEQFF. DNA for the CDR3: TGTGCCAGCAGCCTCCACGGGAGGGTAAAGGATGAGCAGTTCTTC. V gene TRBV14 combines with J gene TRBJ2-1; 8 positions agree with TRBD2. The CDR3 spans 15 residues. Germline lookup yields CDR1 SGHDN and CDR2 FVKESK. With 4 bases clipped from V and 8 bases from J, the junction kept 10 bases outside the gene matches.

The chain uses TRBV14 and TRBJ2-7; 8 nucleotides align to TRBD1. CDR1 SGHDN and CDR2 FVKESK come from the germline V gene. The CDR3 spans 15 residues. V trimming: 3 bases; J trimming: 6 bases; junction bases outside the gene matches: 10. CDR3 residues: CASSQAGRGQGEQYF. In DNA form, the CDR3 reads TGTGCCAGCAGCCAGGCGGGCAGGGGGCAGGGCGAGCAGTACTTC.

The chain combines TRBV6-6 with TRBJ1-3; D call uncertain. Germline V gene lookup returns CDR1 MNHNY and CDR2 SVGAGI (reference sequence). Trimming took 0 bases from V and 4 from J, leaving 1 base between them. This CDR3 comprises 12 residues. The CDR3 coding sequence is TGTGCCAGCAGTTACTCGGGAAACACCATATATTTT. Protein sequence: CASSYSGNTIYF.

This chain links TRBV6-2 or TRBV6-3 with TRBJ2-5, with D possibly TRBD1 on 5 matching bases. The CDR3 extends over 14 amino acids. Germline CDR1 MNHEY, CDR2 SVGEGT. Deletions cut 0 bases from V and 2 bases from J, with 7 bases between. CDR3 loop: CASSYSGAQETQYF. CDR3 DNA: TGTGCCAGCAGTTACTCTGGGGCACAAGAGACCCAGTACTTC.

This sequence joins TRBV3-1 (or the pseudogene TRBV3-2) and TRBJ1-2, with a possible D match to TRBD1 (6 bases). Germline CDR1 LGHDT, CDR2 YNNKEL (reference sequence). The V gene lost 2 bases and the J gene lost 4 bases, with 8 bases spanning the gap. The CDR3 is 13 amino acids. The CDR3 DNA follows: TGTGCCAGCAGCCAACGAGGGGGCTATGGCTACACCTTC. Protein product: CASSQRGGYGYTF.

This chain uses TRBV5-1 with TRBJ1-1; D is ambiguous. Germline CDR1 and CDR2: SGHRS and YFSETQ. This CDR3 is 14 amino acids long. Trimming took 3 bases from V and 1 from J, leaving 10 bases between them. CDR3 DNA: TGCGCCAGCAGCTCCTGGGTTTCGAACACTGAAGCTTTCTTT. This gives the protein CASSSWVSNTEAFF. The whole variable domain, filled in from reference TRBV5-1 and TRBJ1-1, reads KAGVTQTPRYLIKTRGQQVTLSCSPISGHRSVSWYQQTPGQGLQFLFEYFSETQRNKGNFPGRFSGRQFSNSRSEMNVSTLELGDSALYLCASSSWVSNTEAFFGQGTRLTVV.

The chain joins TRBV27 to TRBJ1-6, with D perhaps TRBD1 (5 bases). Germline CDR1 MNHEY, CDR2 SMNVEV (reference sequence). This CDR3 contains 16 residues. Trimming took 4 bases from V and 8 from J, leaving 18 bases between them. This CDR3 is CASSSSLRDGYSPLHF. CDR3 DNA sequence: TGTGCCAGCAGTTCCTCCCTCCGGGACGGGTATTCACCCCTCCACTTT.

J is TRBJ1-3 and V is TRBV19, with 7 bases aligning to TRBD1. J was trimmed by 2 bases and V by 6 bases; bases with no gene match: 7. The CDR3 covers 15 residues. Germline-derived CDR1 and CDR2 are LNHDA and SQIVND (reference sequence). The chain's CDR3 is CASRPGTEAGNTIYF. CDR3 DNA sequence: TGTGCCAGTAGACCTGGGACAGAGGCTGGAAACACCATATATTTT.

This clone was detected a few times. This chain connects TRBV5-4 to TRBJ2-7, with 10 bases aligning to TRBD2. The junction had 15 bases not matched to a gene; V was cut back by 10 bases and J by 5 bases. Germline V gene lookup returns CDR1 SGHNT and CDR2 YYREEE (reference sequence). The CDR3 spans 15 residues. CDR3 residues: CAAGASGSSVHEQYF. CDR3 in DNA: TGTGCCGCTGGGGCTAGCGGGAGTTCTGTCCACGAGCAGTACTTC.

The CDR3 is CASSSGLSTDTQYF. The CDR3, as DNA: TGTGCCAGCAGTTCCGGGCTTAGCACAGATACGCAGTATTTT. The chain links TRBV2 to TRBJ2-3; D ambiguous. V was clipped by 5 bases and J by 0 bases, with 9 bases between them. Germline CDR1 SNHLY, CDR2 FYNNEI. The CDR3 consists of 14 residues. Full variable domain (missing parts from reference TRBV2 and TRBJ2-3): EPEVTQTPSHQVTQMGQEVILRCVPISNHLYFYWYRQILGQKVEFLVSFYNNEISEKSEIFDDQFSVERPDGSNFTLKIRSTKLEDSAMYFCASSSGLSTDTQYFGPGTRLTVL.

This chain joins TRBV7-8 and TRBJ2-2; 7 bases match TRBD1. The V gene's germline CDR1 is SGHVS and CDR2 FQNEAQ. CDR3 size: 15 residues. Trimming cost V 5 bases and J 5 bases; bases outside gene matches: 8. The CDR3 reads CASSGIGGFTGELFF. The CDR3 coding sequence is TGTGCCAGCAGCGGGATAGGGGGCTTTACCGGGGAGCTGTTTTTT.

The V call is TRBV14, the J call TRBJ2-3, with TRBD2 identical over 15 bases. This CDR3 has 18 amino acids. V trimming: 4 bases; J trimming: 4 bases; junction bases outside the gene matches: 9. Looked up from germline, CDR1 is SGHDN and CDR2 is FVKESK. The CDR3 DNA reads as TGTGCCAGCAGCCCCTCCGGGACTAGCGGGGGGTTCGCAGATACGCAGTATTTT. Protein: CASSPSGTSGGFADTQYF.

The rearrangement links TRBV27 to TRBJ1-6, with 7 bases identical to TRBD1. Germline V CDR1 and CDR2: MNHEY, SMNVEV (reference sequence). This CDR3 has 12 residues. Losses at the gene ends were 4 bases for V and 9 bases for J; bases not matched to a gene: 0. The CDR3 spells CASSSGGSPLHF. As DNA, the CDR3 is TGTGCCAGCAGTTCAGGGGGTTCACCCCTCCACTTT.

This chain uses TRBV14 with TRBJ2-3; D is tentatively TRBD1 or TRBD2 (5 bases each). V lost 9 bases, J lost 5 bases, and 18 bases lay in between. The CDR3 is made up of 14 amino acids. Germline V gives CDR1 SGHDN, CDR2 FVKESK. The CDR3 coding sequence is TGTGCCAGAAACCAGAGGGAGAGGGGAGATACGCAGTATTTT. Encoded protein: CARNQRERGDTQYF.

Worth noting for this clone: Other nucleotide sequences in the sample specify the same CDR3. The chain links TRBV3-1 (or the pseudogene TRBV3-2) to TRBJ1-2, with a tentative D call TRBD1 (6 bases). This CDR3 region has 15 residues. Germline CDR1 reads LGHDT; CDR2 reads YNNKEL (reference sequence). The ends were cut back, 1 base at V and 7 bases at J, with 16 bases in the middle. CDR3 region: CASSQVPTGGTGYTF. In nucleotides, the CDR3 is TGTGCCAGCAGCCAAGTACCTACGGGGGGCACTGGCTACACCTTC.

The genes are TRBV2 and TRBJ1-4, with TRBD1 as a possible D gene (6 bases). This CDR3 region has 14 residues. CDR1 is SNHLY, CDR2 FYNNEI, per germline. Trimming removed 11 bases from V and 6 bases from J, with 19 bases in between. DNA for the CDR3: TGTGCCCTTAAAGGGGGAAGGACGGATGAAAAACTGTTTTTT. Amino acid sequence: CALKGGRTDEKLFF.

The genes are TRBV18 and TRBJ1-1, with a tentative D call TRBD1 (5 bases). CDR3 size: 14 residues. V lost 10 bases and J lost 8, with 23 bases in between. Germline V gene lookup returns CDR1 KGHSH and CDR2 LQKENI. CDR3 sequence reads: CATGGTTNLGEAFF. The CDR3 DNA is TGTGCCACGGGGGGGACTACGAATCTTGGCGAAGCTTTCTTT.

The chain carries TRBV7-2 and TRBJ2-3; TRBD1 is a possible D gene (6 bases). In germline, CDR1 is SGHTA, CDR2 FQGNSA. The CDR3 contains 13 residues. Trimming left V 1 base short and J 8 bases short, with 10 bases between. The CDR3 DNA is TGTGCCAGCAGCTTAGTTCAGGGGAGTACGCAGTATTTT. This translates into CASSLVQGSTQYF.

The chain carries TRBV18 and TRBJ1-1; 8 bases match TRBD1. V lost 6 bases and J lost 0; bases outside the gene matches: 9. The CDR3 spans 16 residues. In germline, CDR1 is KGHSH, CDR2 LQKENI. The CDR3 reads CASSYTGGSMNTEAFF. The CDR3 DNA reads TGTGCCAGCTCCTATACAGGGGGGAGCATGAACACTGAAGCTTTCTTT.

This chain joins TRBV5-5 and TRBJ1-1; no firm D call. In germline, CDR1 is SGHKS, CDR2 YYEKEE (reference sequence). V lost 2 bases and J lost 1, with 6 bases in between. This CDR3 contains 13 residues. The CDR3 sequence is CASSFTRNTEAFF. The CDR3 bases are TGTGCCAGCAGCTTTACAAGGAACACTGAAGCTTTCTTT.